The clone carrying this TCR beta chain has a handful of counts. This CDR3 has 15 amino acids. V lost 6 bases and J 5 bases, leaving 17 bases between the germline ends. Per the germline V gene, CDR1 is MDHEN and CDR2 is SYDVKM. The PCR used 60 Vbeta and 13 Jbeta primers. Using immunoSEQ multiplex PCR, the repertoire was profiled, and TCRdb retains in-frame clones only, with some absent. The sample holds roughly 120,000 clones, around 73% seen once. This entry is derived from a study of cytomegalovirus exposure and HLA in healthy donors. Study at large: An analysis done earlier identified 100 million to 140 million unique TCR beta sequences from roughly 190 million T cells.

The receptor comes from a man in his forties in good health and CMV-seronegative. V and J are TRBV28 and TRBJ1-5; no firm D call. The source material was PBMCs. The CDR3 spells CASSNPSVRDQPQHF. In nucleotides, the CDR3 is TGTGCCAGCAGCAACCCTTCGGTTCGCGATCAGCCCCAGCATTTT.